The rows below give T cell receptor beta chains drawn from one sample of a study of T-cell memory formation after mild COVID-19. TCRdb called the 5' RACE reads again in MiXCR, with one record for every CDR3 protein. Here the sample spans 400,000 to 500,000 distinct CDR3 sequences, roughly 20% being singletons. The sequenced sample was PBMCs or a T cell subset sorted from them (not recorded which). These receptors all come from an adult woman who had mild COVID-19 (a few samples of this study predate the infection). Cell type and time point are not known. The CDR3 runs from the conserved cysteine through the conserved F or W. A D gene is named only where the DNA matches it firmly. Clone size is stated in some rows and not others, as once, few, many or a class when expanded.

V gene	D gene	clone size	J gene	CDR3 DNA	CDR3 protein
TRBV4-2	-	-	TRBJ1-1	TGTGCCAGCAGCCAAGATCTCACGGAGAACACTGAAGCTTTCTTT	CASSQDLTENTEAFF
TRBV9	-	few	TRBJ2-3	TGTGCCAGCAGTCTAGTAGATGTAGGGGAAGATACGCAGTATTTT	CASSLVDVGEDTQYF
TRBV7-2	-	few	TRBJ1-3	TGTGCCAGCAGCGTTAGGCAGGCCTCTGGAAACACCATATATTTT	CASSVRQASGNTIYF
TRBV7-9	-	few	TRBJ2-3	TGTGCCAGCAGCCATGGACTCGAAGGGCAGTATTTT	CASSHGLEGQYF
TRBV5-5	-	many	TRBJ2-2	TGTGCCAGCAGCCGCGGGTTGTGGGAGAACACCGGGGAGCTGTTTTTT	CASSRGLWENTGELFF
TRBV5-1	-	few	TRBJ1-4	TGCGCCAGCAGCCCGAGATCTGACATGACTGAAAAACTGTTTTTT	CASSPRSDMTEKLFF
TRBV6-2/TRBV6-3	-	-	TRBJ2-4	TGTGCCAGCAGTTACGGCCCTTTGGAGGGAAACATTCAGTACTTC	CASSYGPLEGNIQYF
TRBV10-3	TRBD2	-	TRBJ2-5	TGTGCCATCAGTGAGGCGGGACTAGCGGGACAAGAGACCCAGTACTTC	CAISEAGLAGQETQYF
TRBV5-1	TRBD1	few	TRBJ2-3	TGCGCCAGCAGCCCGGGGCGGACAGGGGTCGGAGATACGCAGTATTTT	CASSPGRTGVGDTQYF
TRBV20-1	-	-	TRBJ1-1	TGCAGTGCTAGAGATCTACGGGGGCCAGGGCAGGAAGCTTTCTTT	CSARDLRGPGQEAFF
TRBV11-3	TRBD1	-	TRBJ2-7	TGTGCCAGCAGCCCCGGGACAGGGGCTGCATTGGGGCAGTACTTC	CASSPGTGAALGQYF
TRBV5-1	-	few	TRBJ2-2	TGCGCCAGCAGCTTCGAGGGGACCGGGGAGCTGTTTTTT	CASSFEGTGELFF
TRBV5-1	-	few	TRBJ2-1	TGCGCCAGCAGCTTGGGGTACTCCCGAGAGAGGGATGAGCAGTTCTTC	CASSLGYSRERDEQFF
TRBV7-2	-	-	TRBJ1-2	TGTGCCAGCAGCCCCGAGAGGGTCTATGGCTACACCTTC	CASSPERVYGYTF
TRBV9	-	-	TRBJ1-1	TGTGCCAGCAGCCCAGGACAGAGGGGAGAAGCTTTCTTT	CASSPGQRGEAFF
TRBV15	-	-	TRBJ2-2	TGTGCCACCAGCAGAGATTGGCCAGGGGTGGCCGGGGAGCTGTTTTTT	CATSRDWPGVAGELFF
TRBV7-9	-	-	TRBJ1-2	TGTGCCAGCAGCTTTGAAGGCTCCGGCTATGGCTACACCTTC	CASSFEGSGYGYTF
TRBV7-9	-	few	TRBJ1-1	TGTGCCAGCAGCGTCGGACCGACGACTGAGACTTTCTTT	CASSVGPTTETFF
TRBV29-1	-	-	TRBJ2-7	TGCAGCGTTGGAGACCTCAGCTCCTACGAGCAGTACTTC	CSVGDLSSYEQYF
TRBV7-9	TRBD2	-	TRBJ2-2	TGTGCCAGCACCAATGCGGGAGCGGTTACCGGGGAGCTGTTTTTT	CASTNAGAVTGELFF
TRBV4-3	-	few	TRBJ2-2	TGCGCCAGCAGAATGGGGGGGGGCCTGGCCACCGGGGAGCTGTTTTTT	CASRMGGGLATGELFF
TRBV24-1	-	few	TRBJ2-3	TGTGCCACCAGTGATTTGCACCCATCGGACACAGATACGCAGTATTTT	CATSDLHPSDTDTQYF
TRBV20-1	-	-	TRBJ1-2	TGCAGTGCTAGAGGAGAGAGGTCTTTTGGCTACACCTTC	CSARGERSFGYTF
TRBV4-1	TRBD1	-	TRBJ2-5	TGCGCCAGCAGCCAAGATGAGGCAGGGGGCGAGACCCAGTACTTC	CASSQDEAGGETQYF
TRBV30	TRBD1	-	TRBJ2-7	TGTGCCTGGAGTACCGGGACAGGGACATACGAGCAGTACTTC	CAWSTGTGTYEQYF